This T cell receptor (beta chain) comes out of a study of a mutant IDH1 vaccine in newly diagnosed glioma. Across the whole study: Sex distribution of treated patients was about 62% male and about 38% female; mean age was around 42 years. Former treatment meant radiotherapy, temozolomide, or both; the majority had gotten both.

Germline CDR1 is LNHNV and CDR2 is YYDKDF (reference sequence). J was trimmed by 3 bases and V by 6 bases; bases with no gene match: 5. The CDR3 length is 15 residues. Study-wide results and limits: Among patients, 93.3% showed immune responses induced by the vaccine.

Points on this clone: Its specificity is unknown.

The data were produced by immunoSEQ multiplex PCR, yet TCRdb's version contains in-frame clones alone and is incomplete. The sample has about 50,000 clones, roughly 84% seen once. This sample's time point: week 47, end of study. Vaccination used 300 ug of mutant IDH1 20-mer peptide per dose, with topical imiquimod. Donor tumors were new WHO grade 3 or 4 IDH1-mutant, ATRX-lost astrocytomas. This receptor was obtained from a woman between 25 and 40 years old with glioma. Some clones in this sample may be carry-over from other donors' samples. The chain recombines TRBV15 with TRBJ2-1, with 10 bases aligning to TRBD2. This sample comprised PBMCs, obtained from a glioma patient whose treatment included an IDH1 peptide vaccine. The CDR3 sequence is CATSPLAGDYNEQFF. As DNA, the CDR3 is TGTGCCACCAGTCCCCTAGCGGGGGACTACAATGAGCAGTTCTTC.